This entry concerns a single T cell receptor (beta chain). Its antigen is still unknown. This sample is part of a study of shared clonotypes between healthy human individuals. Study-wide context: Each donor had three CD4 naive, three CD4 memory, two CD8 naive and one CD8 memory plate. Findings and limits, study-wide: Larger estimated richness was generally recorded for naive subsets relative to memory subsets.

V was clipped by 0 bases and J by 10 bases, with 26 bases between them. The CDR3 has 17 residues. Germline loops: CDR1 GTSNPN, CDR2 SVGIG (reference sequence). Profiled with immunoSEQ multiplex PCR; TCRdb holds only in-frame clones, not every one. Altogether 2 million to 2.5 million clones are present, roughly 93% being singletons, with the ten largest covering 0.39%. Sequenced sample: naive CD4+ T cells from PBMCs. Subset denoted: CD45RA+ positively selected. The receptor was derived from a man aged 18 to 29 in good health. Some clones in this sample may be carry-over from other donors' samples. The gene calls are TRBV30 and TRBJ2-3; TRBD2 is a possible D gene (6 bases). In DNA form, the CDR3 reads TGTGCCTGGAGTGTAGCACCAGGACTACCCACCACGCCTCCGCAGTATTTT. Protein: CAWSVAPGLPTTPPQYF. Full variable domain (rest looked up from reference TRBV30 and TRBJ2-3): SQTIHQWPATLVQPVGSPLSLECTVEGTSNPNLYWYRQAAGRGLQLLFYSVGIGQISSEVPQNLSASRPQDRQFILSSKKLLLSDSGFYLCAWSVAPGLPTTPPQYFGPGTRLTVL.